This T cell receptor beta chain was found in a study of OX40 agonist ivuxolimab in advanced cancers. Study summary: Patients were dosed intravenously with ivuxolimab at 0.01 to 10 mg/kg every 2 weeks. Patients undergoing dose escalation presented with hepatocellular carcinoma, melanoma, renal cell or head and neck cancer.

Broader study findings: Among some nonresponders, normalized T-cell clonal expansion was also low.

The repertoire was sequenced with immunoSEQ multiplex PCR; TCRdb's copy has only in-frame clones and lacks some. The table includes some 32,000 clones, less than 90% detected once. Turning to this clone: As yet, its antigen is unknown.

Looked up from germline, CDR1 is SGHTA and CDR2 is FQGNSA. The CDR3 extends over 14 amino acids. Trimming took off 3 bases at V and 7 bases at J, with 12 bases between the two ends. Sequences were derived from CD4+ or CD8+ T cells sorted from blood, sampled in a trial of the OX40 agonist ivuxolimab. This receptor was identified in an adult with an advanced solid tumor such as melanoma, head and neck, liver or kidney cancer. The chain recombines TRBV7-2 with TRBJ1-4; D is unresolved. The CDR3 spells CASSFSQAGEKLFF. As DNA, the CDR3 is TGTGCCAGCAGCTTCTCGCAGGCCGGTGAAAAACTGTTTTTT.